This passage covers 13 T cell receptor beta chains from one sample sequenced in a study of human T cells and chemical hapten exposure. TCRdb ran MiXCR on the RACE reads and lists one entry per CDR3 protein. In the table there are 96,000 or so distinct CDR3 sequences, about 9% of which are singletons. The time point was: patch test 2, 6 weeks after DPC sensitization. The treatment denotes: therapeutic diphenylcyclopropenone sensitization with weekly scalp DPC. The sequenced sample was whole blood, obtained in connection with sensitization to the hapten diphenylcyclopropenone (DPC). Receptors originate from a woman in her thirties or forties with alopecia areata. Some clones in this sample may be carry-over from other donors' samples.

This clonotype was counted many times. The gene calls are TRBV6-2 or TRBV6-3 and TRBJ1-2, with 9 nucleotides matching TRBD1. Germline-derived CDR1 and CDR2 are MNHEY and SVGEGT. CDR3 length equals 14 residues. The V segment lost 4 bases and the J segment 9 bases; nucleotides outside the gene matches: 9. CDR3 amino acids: CASSSAGTGTSYTF. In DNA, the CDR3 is TGTGCCAGCAGTTCCGCCGGGACAGGGACTAGCTACACCTTC.

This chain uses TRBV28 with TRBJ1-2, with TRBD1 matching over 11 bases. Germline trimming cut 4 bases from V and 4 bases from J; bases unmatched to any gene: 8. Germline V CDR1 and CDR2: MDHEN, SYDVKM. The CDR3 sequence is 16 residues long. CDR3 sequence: CASSSAGTGGIYGYTF. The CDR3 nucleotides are TGTGCCAGCAGTTCAGCCGGGACAGGGGGAATCTATGGCTACACCTTC.

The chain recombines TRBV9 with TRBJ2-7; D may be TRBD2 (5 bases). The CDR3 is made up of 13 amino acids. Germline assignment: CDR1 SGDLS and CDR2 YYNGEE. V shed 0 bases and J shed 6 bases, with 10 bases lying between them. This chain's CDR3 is CASSVAVGGEQYF. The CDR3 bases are TGTGCCAGCAGCGTAGCTGTAGGAGGCGAGCAGTACTTC.

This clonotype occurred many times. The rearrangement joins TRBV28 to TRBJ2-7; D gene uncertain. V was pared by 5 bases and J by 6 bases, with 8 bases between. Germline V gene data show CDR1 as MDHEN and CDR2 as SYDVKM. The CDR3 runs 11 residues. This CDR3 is CASSGSGEQYF. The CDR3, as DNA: TGTGCCAGCAGTGGGTCGGGCGAGCAGTACTTC.

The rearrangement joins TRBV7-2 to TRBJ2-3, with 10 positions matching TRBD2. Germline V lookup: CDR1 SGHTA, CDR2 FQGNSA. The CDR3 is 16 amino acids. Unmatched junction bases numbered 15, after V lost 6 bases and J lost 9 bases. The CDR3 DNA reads TGTGCCAGCAGAATAAGCGGGAGGGCCACTCTTGGGACGCAGTATTTT. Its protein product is CASRISGRATLGTQYF.

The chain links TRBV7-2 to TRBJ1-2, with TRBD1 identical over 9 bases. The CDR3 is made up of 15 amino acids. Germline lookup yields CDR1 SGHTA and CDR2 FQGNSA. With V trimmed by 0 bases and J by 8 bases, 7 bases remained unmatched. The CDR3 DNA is TGTGCCAGCAGCTTAGCTGCCGGGACAGGGAACGGCTACACCTTC. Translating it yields CASSLAAGTGNGYTF.

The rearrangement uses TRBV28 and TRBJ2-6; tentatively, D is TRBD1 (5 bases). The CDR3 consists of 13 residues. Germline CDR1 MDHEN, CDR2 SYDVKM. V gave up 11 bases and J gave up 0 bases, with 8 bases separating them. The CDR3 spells CAATVSGANVLTF. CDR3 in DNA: TGTGCCGCGACAGTCTCTGGGGCCAACGTCCTGACTTTC.

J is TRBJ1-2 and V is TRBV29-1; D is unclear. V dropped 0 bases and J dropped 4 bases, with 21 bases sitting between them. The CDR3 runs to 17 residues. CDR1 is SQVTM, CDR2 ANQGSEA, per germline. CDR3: CSVEDIGARRTRYGYTF. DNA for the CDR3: TGCAGCGTTGAAGATATAGGCGCCAGGAGGACGCGCTATGGCTACACCTTC.

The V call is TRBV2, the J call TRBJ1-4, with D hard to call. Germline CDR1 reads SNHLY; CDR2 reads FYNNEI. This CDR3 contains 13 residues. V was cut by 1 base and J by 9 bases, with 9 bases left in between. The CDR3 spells CASSEGEGQKLFF. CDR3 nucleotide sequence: TGTGCCAGCAGTGAAGGGGAAGGGCAAAAACTGTTTTTT.

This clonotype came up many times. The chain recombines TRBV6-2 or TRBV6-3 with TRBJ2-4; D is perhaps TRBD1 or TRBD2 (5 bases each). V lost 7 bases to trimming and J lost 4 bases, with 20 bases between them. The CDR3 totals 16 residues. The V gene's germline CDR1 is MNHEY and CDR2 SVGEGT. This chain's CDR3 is CASTRRGREGKNIQYF. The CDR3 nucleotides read TGTGCCAGCACCAGACGAGGGCGAGAGGGGAAAAACATTCAGTACTTC.

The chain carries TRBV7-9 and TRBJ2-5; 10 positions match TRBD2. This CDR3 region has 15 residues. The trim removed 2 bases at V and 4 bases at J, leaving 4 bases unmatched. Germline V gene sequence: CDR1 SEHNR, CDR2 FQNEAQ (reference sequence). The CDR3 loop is CASSLTRTSGETQYF. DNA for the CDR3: TGTGCCAGCAGCTTAACCCGGACTAGCGGAGAGACCCAGTACTTC.

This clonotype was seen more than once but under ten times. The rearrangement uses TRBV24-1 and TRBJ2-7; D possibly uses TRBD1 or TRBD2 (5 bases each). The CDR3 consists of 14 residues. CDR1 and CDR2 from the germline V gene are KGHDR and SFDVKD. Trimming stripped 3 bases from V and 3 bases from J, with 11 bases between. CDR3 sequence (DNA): TGTGCCACCAGTGATCGGGACGTGTACTACGAGCAGTACTTC. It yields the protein CATSDRDVYYEQYF.

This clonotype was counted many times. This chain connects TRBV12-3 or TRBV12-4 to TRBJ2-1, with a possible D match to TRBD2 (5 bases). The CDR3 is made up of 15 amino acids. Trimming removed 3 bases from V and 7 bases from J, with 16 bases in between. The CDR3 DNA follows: TGTGCCAGCAGTTTCCAGCCTCGGGGATCTAATGAGCAGTTCTTC. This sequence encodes CASSFQPRGSNEQFF.